The 18 T cell receptor beta chains below all came from one sample that was sequenced in a study of T cell responses to AZD1222 COVID-19 vaccine. Using immunoSEQ multiplex PCR, the repertoire was profiled, and TCRdb retains in-frame clones only, with some absent. Of around 110,000 clones detected, 80% to 90% appear once; the ten largest clones hold about 6.6%. Here the sequenced sample was peripheral blood, taken on day 0 of AZD1222 vaccination. The receptors shown here come from an adult in good health.

This chain connects TRBV5-5 to TRBJ1-5; TRBD1 agrees at 10 bases. Trimming at V came to 5 bases and at J to 4 bases, leaving 3 bases not matched to a gene. This CDR3 contains 14 residues. Germline V gene sequence: CDR1 SGHKS, CDR2 YYEKEE (reference sequence). The CDR3 protein is CASSEGQGNQPQHF. CDR3 coding DNA: TGTGCCAGCAGTGAGGGACAGGGGAATCAGCCCCAGCATTTT.

CDR3 in DNA: TGTGCCAGCAGCCATGTGGACCTTGGGACAGGGGCTGGTCAGCCCCAGCATTTT. Its translation is CASSHVDLGTGAGQPQHF. The chain recombines TRBV21-1 with TRBJ1-5; the table's D call TRBD1 went unverified against the DNA. TRBV21-1 is listed as a pseudogene. This CDR3 spans 18 amino acids.

This chain joins TRBV18 and TRBJ2-1; D might be TRBD1 or TRBD2, each matching 5 bases. Trimming removed 0 bases from V and 10 bases from J, with 19 bases in between. This CDR3 is 16 amino acids long. In germline, CDR1 is KGHSH, CDR2 LQKENI. The CDR3 DNA is TGTGCCAGCTCACCACCAGCCGGGACGATGGGGAGAGAGCAGTTCTTC. Protein: CASSPPAGTMGREQFF.

The chain links TRBV2 to TRBJ1-1; unclear D gene. The germline V gene encodes CDR1 SNHLY and CDR2 FYNNEI. V was pared by 8 bases and J by 1 base, with 8 bases between. The CDR3 runs to 12 residues. The CDR3 spells CASDLRNTEAFF. The CDR3, as DNA: TGTGCCAGCGACCTCAGGAACACTGAAGCTTTCTTT.

This chain uses TRBV5-8 with TRBJ1-1, with 8 nucleotides matching TRBD1. This CDR3 is 15 amino acids long. J was trimmed by 3 bases and V by 4 bases; bases with no gene match: 8. Germline V gene data show CDR1 as SGHTS and CDR2 as YDEGEE. The CDR3 protein is CASSRNRGKYTEAFF. CDR3 nucleotides: TGTGCCAGCAGCAGAAACAGGGGGAAGTACACTGAAGCTTTCTTT.

The rearrangement joins TRBV7-3 to TRBJ2-1; maybe TRBD1 (7 bases). Between the trimmed V and J ends, which lost 1 base and 7 bases, there was a span of 17 bases. Looked up from germline, CDR1 is SGHTA and CDR2 is FQGTGA. This CDR3 spans 16 amino acids. CDR3 sequence reads: CASSLMEGAKWNEQFF. CDR3 nucleotides: TGTGCCAGCAGCTTAATGGAGGGGGCTAAATGGAATGAGCAGTTCTTC. The full variable domain, with the rest looked up from reference TRBV7-3 and TRBJ2-1, is GAGVSQTPSNKVTEKGKYVELRCDPISGHTALYWYRQSLGQGPEFLIYFQGTGAADDSGLPNDRFFAVRPEGSVSTLKIQRTERGDSAVYLCASSLMEGAKWNEQFFGPGTRLTVL.

This clone was detected only once. The chain combines TRBV4-2 with TRBJ2-1; 12 nucleotides line up with TRBD2. The CDR3 extends over 17 amino acids. The ends lost 2 bases at V and 4 bases at J; junction bases unmatched: 6. Germline V lookup: CDR1 LGHNA, CDR2 YNFKEQ. The CDR3 DNA follows: TGTGCCAGCAGCCAACCGGGACTAGCGGGTAGTTACAATGAGCAGTTCTTC. This codes for CASSQPGLAGSYNEQFF.

V and J are TRBV29-1 and TRBJ2-1, with 8 positions matching TRBD2. The germline CDR1 and CDR2 sequences are SQVTM and ANQGSEA. V was clipped by 3 bases and J by 7 bases; unmatched bases: 8. CDR3 length: 14 amino acids. The CDR3 loop reads CSVDIGSGTNEQFF. For the CDR3, the DNA is TGCAGCGTTGACATTGGTAGCGGGACGAATGAGCAGTTCTTC.

The chain combines TRBV4-1 with TRBJ2-2, with 11 bases identical to TRBD1. Germline CDR1 reads MGHRA; CDR2 reads YSYEKL. J lost 0 bases, V lost 4 bases, and 7 bases had no gene match. The CDR3 length is 18 residues. As DNA, the CDR3 is TGCGCCAGCAGCCTGTCTCCGGGACAGGGGGCGAACACCGGGGAGCTGTTTTTT. Protein product: CASSLSPGQGANTGELFF.

The rearrangement joins TRBV11-2 to TRBJ2-7, with no clear D. Trimming cost V 5 bases and J 3 bases, with 8 bases left between them. CDR1 is SGHAT and CDR2 is FQNNGV in the germline V gene. This CDR3 comprises 12 residues. CDR3 sequence (DNA): TGTGCCAGCAGCCGGTCCCACTACGAGCAGTACTTC. Amino acid sequence: CASSRSHYEQYF.

The CDR3 DNA reads as TGCGCCAGCAGCCAGGGACTCTCCACAGATACGCAGTATTTT. Its protein is CASSQGLSTDTQYF. The J gene is TRBJ2-3, the V gene TRBV5-1, with a tentative D call TRBD2 (6 bases). V shed 4 bases and J shed 2 bases, with 11 bases lying between them. Germline V CDR1 and CDR2: SGHRS, YFSETQ. This CDR3 comprises 14 residues.

This clone was observed a few times. The chain has TRBV28 and TRBJ1-2; D unclear. Germline CDR1 reads MDHEN; CDR2 reads SYDVKM. The ends were cut back, 10 bases at V and 3 bases at J, with 12 bases in the middle. The CDR3 length is 12 residues. As DNA, the CDR3 is TGTGCCATAGGACTCCTTGACTATGGCTACACCTTC. Translated: CAIGLLDYGYTF.

This clone was seen only a few times. The V and J genes are TRBV2 and TRBJ1-6; D unresolved. The ends were cut back, 8 bases at V and 4 bases at J, with 12 bases in the middle. The CDR3 extends over 14 amino acids. From germline, CDR1 is SNHLY and CDR2 FYNNEI. The CDR3 region is CASGRFPYNSPLHF. CDR3 in DNA: TGTGCCAGCGGGCGTTTCCCGTATAATTCACCCCTCCACTTT. Full variable domain (outside the CDR3, taken from reference TRBV2 and TRBJ1-6): EPEVTQTPSHQVTQMGQEVILRCVPISNHLYFYWYRQILGQKVEFLVSFYNNEISEKSEIFDDQFSVERPDGSNFTLKIRSTKLEDSAMYFCASGRFPYNSPLHFGNGTRLTVT.

The V and J genes are TRBV28 and TRBJ1-4, with D uncertain. Trimming cost V 7 bases and J 3 bases, with 15 bases left between them. Germline CDR1 MDHEN, CDR2 SYDVKM. This CDR3 has 15 amino acids. The CDR3 DNA is TGTGCCAGCAAGACCTCTTGGAGGCCTAATGAAAAACTGTTTTTT. Protein: CASKTSWRPNEKLFF.

The CDR3, as DNA: TGTGCCAGCAGCCGCTCGCTCGCCGGGACAGGGGCAGTTAACCAGTACTTC. This sequence encodes CASSRSLAGTGAVNQYF. The chain is built from TRBV5-6 and TRBJ2-7, with 10 nucleotides matching TRBD1. Germline-derived CDR1 and CDR2 are SGHDT and YYEEEE. V trimming: 4 bases; J trimming: 10 bases; junction bases outside the gene matches: 20. This CDR3 spans 17 amino acids.

The chain links TRBV9 to TRBJ2-7; the D gene is possibly TRBD1 (6 bases). Between the trimmed V and J ends, which lost 0 bases and 5 bases, there was a span of 15 bases. Germline V CDR1 and CDR2: SGDLS, YYNGEE. CDR3 length equals 15 residues. For the CDR3, the DNA is TGTGCCAGCAGCGTAGCTGGGGCAGGGGCCCACGAGCAGTACTTC. It is translated as CASSVAGAGAHEQYF.

The J gene is TRBJ1-4, the V gene TRBV19; D is unresolved. This CDR3 region has 12 residues. V was cut by 3 bases and J by 8 bases, with 7 bases left in between. Per the germline V gene, CDR1 is LNHDA and CDR2 is SQIVND (reference sequence). CDR3 nucleotides: TGTGCCAGTAGTATGGAGCGAGAAAAACTGTTTTTT. Its translation: CASSMEREKLFF.

The table lists this clone with a few counts. The chain carries TRBV2 and TRBJ1-2, with D hard to call. The CDR3 length is 13 residues. Trimming stripped 0 bases from V and 6 bases from J, with 8 bases between. Per germline, CDR1 SNHLY and CDR2 FYNNEI. The CDR3 DNA reads TGTGCCAGCAGTGAAGCGCGGCGGGATGGCTACACCTTC. Its protein is CASSEARRDGYTF.